Here is one TCR beta chain with its context. The germline V and J ends were trimmed by 4 bases and 7 bases, with 17 bases remaining between them. CDR3 length: 15 residues. Germline CDR1 is MNHEY and CDR2 is SMNVEV (reference sequence). These data come from a study of CD8 T cells in Susac syndrome. RNA was extracted with the RNeasy kit, and a quantity of roughly 0.5 to 1 ug was reverse transcribed using random hexamers. From the immunoSEQ multiplex PCR reads, TCRdb called clonotypes with MiXCR, one entry per CDR3 protein. The sample holds around 150,000 distinct CDR3 sequences, approximately 93% seen once.

The sample taken for sequencing was CD8+ T cells from PBMCs. The clonotype originates from a human donor in good health. The V call is TRBV27, the J call TRBJ2-4, with D tentatively TRBD1 (6 bases). The CDR3 region has the DNA TGTGCCAGCAGTTGGGGAAGGACAGTCGGCAACATTCAGTACTTC. Amino acids: CASSWGRTVGNIQYF.